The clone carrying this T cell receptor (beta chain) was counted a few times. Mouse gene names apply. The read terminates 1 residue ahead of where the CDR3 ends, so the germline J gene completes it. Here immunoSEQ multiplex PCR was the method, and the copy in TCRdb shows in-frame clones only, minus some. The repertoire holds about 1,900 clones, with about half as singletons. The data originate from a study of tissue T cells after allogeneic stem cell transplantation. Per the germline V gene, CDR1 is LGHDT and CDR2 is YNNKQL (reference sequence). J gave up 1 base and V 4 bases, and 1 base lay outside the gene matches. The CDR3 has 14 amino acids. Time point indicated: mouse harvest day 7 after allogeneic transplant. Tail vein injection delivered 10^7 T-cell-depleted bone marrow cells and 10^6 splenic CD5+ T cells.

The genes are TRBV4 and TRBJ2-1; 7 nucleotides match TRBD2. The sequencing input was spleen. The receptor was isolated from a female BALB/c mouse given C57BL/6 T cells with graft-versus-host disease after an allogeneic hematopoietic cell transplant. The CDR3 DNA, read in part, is TGTGCCAGCAGCTTACTGGGGAACTATGCTGAGCAGTTC. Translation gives CASSLLGNYAEQF. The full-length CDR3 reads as CASSLLGNYAEQFF.